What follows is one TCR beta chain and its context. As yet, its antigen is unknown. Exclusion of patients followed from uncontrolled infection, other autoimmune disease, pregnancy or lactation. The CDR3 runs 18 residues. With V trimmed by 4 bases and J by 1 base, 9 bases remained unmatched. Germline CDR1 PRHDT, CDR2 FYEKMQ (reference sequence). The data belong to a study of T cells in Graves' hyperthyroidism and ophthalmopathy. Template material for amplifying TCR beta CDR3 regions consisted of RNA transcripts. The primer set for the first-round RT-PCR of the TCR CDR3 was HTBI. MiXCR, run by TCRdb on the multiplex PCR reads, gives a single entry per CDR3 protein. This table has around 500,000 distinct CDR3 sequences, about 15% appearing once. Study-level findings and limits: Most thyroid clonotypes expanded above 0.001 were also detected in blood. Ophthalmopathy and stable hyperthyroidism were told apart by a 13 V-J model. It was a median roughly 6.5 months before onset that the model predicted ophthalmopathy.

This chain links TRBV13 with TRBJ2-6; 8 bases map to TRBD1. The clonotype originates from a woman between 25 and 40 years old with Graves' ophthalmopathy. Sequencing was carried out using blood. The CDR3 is CASSYGQGRSSGANVLTF. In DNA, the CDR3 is TGTGCCAGCAGCTACGGACAGGGAAGGTCTTCTGGGGCCAACGTCCTGACTTTC.